Below are 5 T cell receptor beta chains sequenced from a single sample in a study of neurological immune-mediated disorders. One entry per CDR3 protein results from TCRdb running MiXCR on the 5' RACE reads. The sample lists approximately 19,000 distinct CDR3 sequences; more than 14% were seen once. Sample: PBMCs. The receptors here all came from a female donor with HTLV-1-associated myelopathy (HAM/TSP).

In its sample, this clonotype was seen many times. The chain is built from TRBV6-5 and TRBJ1-2, with D unclear. The V end lost 4 bases, the J end lost 7 bases, and 13 bases lay between the germline ends. The CDR3 totals 13 residues. The germline gives CDR1 MNHEY, CDR2 SVGAGI. The CDR3 reads CASSSARSGGYTF. The CDR3 DNA reads TGTGCCAGCAGTTCCGCGAGGTCTGGTGGCTACACCTTC.

There are many counts of this clonotype. The rearrangement links TRBV5-1 to TRBJ1-2; a weak D match, TRBD1 (6 bases). CDR1 and CDR2 from the germline V gene are SGHRS and YFSETQ. This CDR3 comprises 15 residues. V was pared by 2 bases and J by 0 bases, with 11 bases between. The CDR3 spells CASSFTGSSNYGYTF. In DNA, the CDR3 is TGCGCCAGCAGCTTTACAGGGAGCTCTAACTATGGCTACACCTTC.

The table lists this clonotype with a count of one. Because the CDR3's place on the DNA is in doubt, the DNA is left out and the CDR3 is given as listed by TCRdb. The V and J genes are TRBV5-1 and TRBJ1-5. A total of 21 residues make up the CDR3, ends included. Germline assignment: CDR1 SGHRS and CDR2 YFSETQ. The CDR3 here is CASSFYICSARGVGGNQPQHF.

By sample share, this clonotype is medium-sized. One end of the junction fails to match germline, which may point to a read error. This rearrangement joins TRBV4-2 to TRBJ2-2, with 7 bases fitting TRBD2. This CDR3 contains 15 residues. CDR1 and CDR2 (germline): LGHNA, YNFKEQ. CDR3 residues: CASSQERLAATGELF. In DNA form, the CDR3 reads TGTGCCAGCAGCCAAGAGAGACTAGCTGCTACCGGGGAGCTGTTT.

A remark on this clonotype: Mismatch with germline at one junction end may stem from a read error. The chain is built from TRBV5-5 and TRBJ2-2; 9 nucleotides line up with TRBD1. The CDR3 contains 17 residues. Per germline, CDR1 SGHKS and CDR2 YYEKEE (reference sequence). CDR3 DNA: TGTGCCAACAGCTTGACGCCGGGACAGGGTCTAGACGGGGAGCTCTTTTTT. Translated, it gives CANSLTPGQGLDGELFF.